The 29 T cell receptor beta chains below were found in one sample sequenced in a study of blood T cell repertoires in COVID-19. The assay was immunoSEQ multiplex PCR, and TCRdb's table has in-frame clones only and misses some. The top ten hold less than 45% of the sample, which has about 74,000 clones, roughly four fifths seen once. Sequenced input: peripheral blood. These receptors originate from a man in his sixties or seventies with acute or convalescent COVID-19.

On this clone: Other DNA sequences in this sample translate to the same CDR3. The chain joins TRBV28 to TRBJ2-1, with 14 bases identical to TRBD2. The CDR3 is 15 residues long. Germline V CDR1 and CDR2: MDHEN, SYDVKM. J gave up 9 bases and V 6 bases, and 7 bases lay outside the gene matches. CDR3 sequence reads: CASSPGTSGSSEQFF. In nucleotides, the CDR3 is TGTGCCAGCAGCCCGGGGACTAGCGGGAGTAGTGAGCAGTTCTTC.

This clone was seen just once. J is TRBJ1-2 and V is TRBV3-1 (or the pseudogene TRBV3-2); 10 nucleotides agree with TRBD1. Per the germline V gene, CDR1 is LGHDT and CDR2 is YNNKEL (reference sequence). CDR3 length: 16 amino acids. With V trimmed by 0 bases and J by 2 bases, 3 bases remained unmatched. CDR3 region: CASSQEWDRGNYGYTF. The CDR3 DNA reads as TGTGCCAGCAGCCAAGAATGGGACAGGGGAAACTATGGCTACACCTTC.

The chain joins TRBV7-3 to TRBJ1-2; 7 nucleotides agree with TRBD1. From germline, CDR1 is SGHTA and CDR2 FQGTGA. CDR3 length: 14 amino acids. With 0 bases clipped from V and 8 bases from J, the junction kept 6 bases outside the gene matches. The CDR3 DNA reads TGTGCCAGCAGCTTAACGGAGGGGACAGTAGGCTACACCTTC. It is translated as CASSLTEGTVGYTF.

The gene calls are TRBV6-1 and TRBJ1-5; the D is unclear. Germline V lookup: CDR1 MNHNS, CDR2 SASEGT. There are 15 residues in the CDR3. The V end lost 2 bases, the J end lost 5 bases, and 13 bases lay between the germline ends. The CDR3 sequence: CASSEFGFEDQPQHF. CDR3 DNA: TGTGCCAGCAGTGAATTCGGGTTTGAGGATCAGCCCCAGCATTTT.

The V call is TRBV24-1, the J call TRBJ2-2, with 10 positions matching TRBD2. Germline V gene data show CDR1 as KGHDR and CDR2 as SFDVKD. The V and J ends lost 3 bases and 7 bases, in that order; junction bases with no gene match: 10. The CDR3 is 17 residues long. The CDR3 is CATSDPAGTSAGGELFF. The CDR3 nucleotides are TGTGCCACCAGTGATCCTGCCGGGACTAGCGCTGGCGGGGAGCTGTTTTTT.

The chain carries TRBV29-1 and TRBJ1-6, with 10 bases that match TRBD1. Germline lookup yields CDR1 SQVTM and CDR2 ANQGSEA. J lost 8 bases, V lost 6 bases, and 7 bases had no gene match. The length of the CDR3 is 14 residues. The DNA of the CDR3 is TGCAGCGTCCGGACAGGGGGTGGGGATTCACCCCTCCACTTT. Translation: CSVRTGGGDSPLHF.

V gene TRBV6-5 combines with J gene TRBJ2-1, with 14 bases that match TRBD2. The CDR3 spans 14 residues. V was pared by 8 bases and J by 8 bases, with 5 bases of the junction left unmatched. The germline V gene has CDR1 MNHEY and CDR2 SVGAGI. The CDR3 DNA is TGTGCCAGCTTCGGGACTAGCGGGAGCTATGAGCAGTTCTTC. It specifies CASFGTSGSYEQFF.

The chain carries TRBV15 and TRBJ2-1; D is perhaps TRBD1 (5 bases). Per the germline V gene, CDR1 is LNHNV and CDR2 is YYDKDF (reference sequence). V gave up 1 base and J gave up 0 bases, with 10 bases separating them. The CDR3 is made up of 16 amino acids. Here the CDR3 reads CATSRGGDSSYNEQFF. The CDR3 coding sequence is TGTGCCACCAGCAGAGGAGGCGACAGCTCCTACAATGAGCAGTTCTTC.

This clone has a single count. The chain combines TRBV11-2 with TRBJ1-4; no clear D. Germline V gene data show CDR1 as SGHAT and CDR2 as FQNNGV. V was clipped by 5 bases and J by 8 bases, with 18 bases between them. CDR3 length: 15 residues. CDR3 in DNA: TGTGCCAGCAGCCCGAACGGGGTCTCCTTGGAAAAACTGTTTTTT. Its protein is CASSPNGVSLEKLFF.

The chain has TRBV3-1 (or the pseudogene TRBV3-2) and TRBJ1-4; 9 positions match TRBD1. The CDR3 sequence is 17 residues long. Germline V gene data show CDR1 as LGHDT and CDR2 as YNNKEL (reference sequence). V trimming: 0 bases; J trimming: 7 bases; junction bases outside the gene matches: 9. The CDR3 region has the DNA TGTGCCAGCAGCCAAGAACCCCCCGGGACAGGGCTTGAAAAACTGTTTTTT. This encodes CASSQEPPGTGLEKLFF.

The chain carries TRBV19 and TRBJ2-3; the D gene is possibly TRBD1 (6 bases). V was cut by 6 bases and J by 2 bases, with 21 bases left in between. The CDR3 covers 17 residues. Looked up from germline, CDR1 is LNHDA and CDR2 is SQIVND (reference sequence). The CDR3 spells CASSPGGRGIHTDTQYF. CDR3 sequence (DNA): TGTGCCAGTAGCCCGGGCGGCAGGGGAATTCACACAGATACGCAGTATTTT.

The CDR3 DNA sequence: TGTGCCAGCAGTCTATTAGAGACAGATACGCAGTATTTT. Protein sequence: CASSLLETDTQYF. The rearrangement uses TRBV27 and TRBJ2-3; no definite D call. Germline-derived CDR1 and CDR2 are MNHEY and SMNVEV (reference sequence). CDR3 length equals 13 residues. Deletions cut 5 bases from V and 3 bases from J, with 9 bases between.

The chain couples TRBV2 to TRBJ1-3, with D possibly matching TRBD1 (6 bases). Germline CDR1 is SNHLY and CDR2 is FYNNEI. Deletions cut 8 bases from V and 4 bases from J, with 9 bases between. The CDR3 has 12 amino acids. The CDR3 loop is CASQGSGNTIYF. In DNA form, the CDR3 reads TGTGCCAGCCAGGGGTCGGGAAACACCATATATTTT.

The V call is TRBV14, the J call TRBJ2-3; possible D gene TRBD1, 6 bases. Trimming pared 4 bases from V and 3 bases from J, leaving 17 bases between. The CDR3 totals 16 residues. Germline lookup yields CDR1 SGHDN and CDR2 FVKESK. CDR3 nucleotides: TGTGCCAGCAGCCCTAACACAGGGTTAATAACAGATACGCAGTATTTT. It encodes CASSPNTGLITDTQYF.

This clone was picked up one time. This rearrangement joins TRBV27 to TRBJ1-2; 10 bases are a match to TRBD1. The V segment lost 5 bases and the J segment 2 bases; nucleotides outside the gene matches: 11. Germline V gene data show CDR1 as MNHEY and CDR2 as SMNVEV (reference sequence). The CDR3 is 17 residues long. The CDR3 bases are TGTGCCAGCAGTCCCCGGGACAGGGGCGTCTCGAACTATGGCTACACCTTC. Protein product: CASSPRDRGVSNYGYTF.

The rearrangement links TRBV3-1 (or the pseudogene TRBV3-2) to TRBJ2-3; perhaps TRBD2 as D (6 bases). The V and J ends lost 11 bases and 2 bases respectively, with 20 bases between them. The V gene's germline CDR1 is LGHDT and CDR2 YNNKEL (reference sequence). This CDR3 has 15 residues. In DNA, the CDR3 is TGTGCCTGCACCCCGGGGGTAGCCTACACAGATACGCAGTATTTT. It is translated as CACTPGVAYTDTQYF.

The J gene is TRBJ1-5, the V gene TRBV6-5; unclear D gene. This CDR3 spans 15 amino acids. The V gene lost 6 bases and the J gene lost 3 bases, with 15 bases spanning the gap. Per the germline V gene, CDR1 is MNHEY and CDR2 is SVGAGI. CDR3 in amino acids: CASSPAEETNQPQHF. The CDR3 DNA is TGTGCCAGCAGCCCGGCGGAGGAAACCAATCAGCCCCAGCATTTT.

The chain is built from TRBV3-1 (or the pseudogene TRBV3-2) and TRBJ1-6; 7 positions agree with TRBD1. CDR1 is LGHDT, CDR2 YNNKEL, per germline (reference sequence). Unmatched junction bases numbered 5, after V lost 4 bases and J lost 5 bases. The CDR3 loop spans 15 amino acids. The CDR3 spells CASSPGQAHNSPLHF. DNA for the CDR3: TGTGCCAGCAGCCCAGGACAGGCGCATAATTCACCCCTCCACTTT.

This clone was recorded only once. This chain joins TRBV7-6 and TRBJ2-1; perhaps TRBD2 as D (5 bases). CDR3 length equals 14 residues. The ends were cut back, 2 bases at V and 4 bases at J, with 9 bases in the middle. Germline CDR1 SGHVS, CDR2 FNYEAQ. CDR3 sequence: CASSLSPGYNEQFF. CDR3 bases: TGTGCCAGCAGCTTATCCCCGGGGTACAATGAGCAGTTCTTC.

The genes are TRBV28 and TRBJ2-1, with 7 positions matching TRBD2. Germline CDR1 reads MDHEN; CDR2 reads SYDVKM. V lost 6 bases to trimming and J lost 8 bases; unmatched junction nucleotides: 7. The CDR3 length is 13 residues. Written as DNA, the CDR3 is TGTGCCAGCAGCCAGACTAGCACGCATGAGCAGTTCTTC. Amino acid sequence: CASSQTSTHEQFF.

The chain uses TRBV6-6 and TRBJ2-1; D is ambiguous. The germline gives CDR1 MNHNY, CDR2 SVGAGI (reference sequence). This CDR3 contains 12 residues. Trimming shortened V by 6 bases and J by 9 bases, and 12 bases separated the two germline ends. The CDR3 is CASSKDFAEQFF. In nucleotides, the CDR3 is TGTGCCAGCAGCAAAGACTTCGCTGAGCAGTTCTTC.

The chain recombines TRBV7-2 with TRBJ2-3; TRBD2 matches 8 bases. With V trimmed by 1 base and J by 1 base, 4 bases remained unmatched. The CDR3 length is 16 residues. From germline, CDR1 is SGHTA and CDR2 FQGNSA. In DNA, the CDR3 is TGTGCCAGCAGCTTAGTTCCAGCGGGGGGCACAGATACGCAGTATTTT. It yields the protein CASSLVPAGGTDTQYF.

The V and J genes are TRBV7-9 and TRBJ2-2, with 10 bases that match TRBD2. Trimming cost V 5 bases and J 3 bases; bases outside gene matches: 9. CDR1 and CDR2 from the germline V gene are SEHNR and FQNEAQ (reference sequence). The CDR3 has 17 amino acids. CDR3 nucleotides: TGTGCCAGCAGCCTGGGGGGACTAGCGCTTCACACCGGGGAGCTGTTTTTT. This gives the protein CASSLGGLALHTGELFF. The variable domain in full, completed from reference TRBV7-9 and TRBJ2-2, reads DTGVSQNPRHKITKRGQNVTFRCDPISEHNRLYWYRQTLGQGPEFLTYFQNEAQLEKSRLLSDRFSAERPKGSFSTLEIQRTEQGDSAMYLCASSLGGLALHTGELFFGEGSRLTVL.

V gene TRBV20-1 combines with J gene TRBJ1-6; D gene ambiguous. CDR1 DFQATT and CDR2 SNEGSKA come from the germline V gene (reference sequence). The CDR3 is 13 amino acids. The V end lost 3 bases, the J end lost 7 bases, and 10 bases lay between the germline ends. The CDR3 sequence is CSASKGGNSPLHF. CDR3 bases: TGCAGTGCTAGTAAGGGAGGGAATTCACCCCTCCACTTT.

This rearrangement joins TRBV11-3 to TRBJ2-3; D not resolved. Germline V gene data show CDR1 as SGHNT and CDR2 as YENEEA. Trimming left V 5 bases short and J 2 bases short, with 5 bases between. The CDR3 is 12 residues long. The CDR3: CASSQDTDTQYF. DNA of the CDR3: TGTGCCAGCAGCCAGGACACAGATACGCAGTATTTT.

The rearrangement links TRBV5-5 to TRBJ1-1; TRBD1 might be the D (5 bases). Germline CDR1 and CDR2: SGHKS and YYEKEE (reference sequence). The CDR3 contains 14 residues. V was shortened by 4 bases and J by 0 bases, with 10 bases between the two germline ends. This CDR3 is CASSPTAVNTEAFF. CDR3 DNA: TGTGCCAGCAGCCCGACAGCAGTGAACACTGAAGCTTTCTTT.

V is TRBV28 and J is TRBJ2-7; 7 bases line up with TRBD2. CDR1 is MDHEN, CDR2 SYDVKM, per germline. The length of the CDR3 is 16 residues. With 2 bases clipped from V and 3 bases from J, the junction kept 10 bases outside the gene matches. CDR3 sequence: CASSLGGGAMGYEQYF. The CDR3 DNA reads TGTGCCAGCAGTTTAGGGGGGGGAGCGATGGGCTACGAGCAGTACTTC. Combining the CDR3 with reference TRBV28 and TRBJ2-7 gives the whole variable domain DVKVTQSSRYLVKRTGEKVFLECVQDMDHENMFWYRQDPGLGLRLIYFSYDVKMKEKGDIPEGYSVSREKKERFSLILESASTNQTSMYLCASSLGGGAMGYEQYFGPGTRLTVT.

In its sample, this clone was seen a few times. V and J are TRBV24-1 and TRBJ2-2; 12 bases are shared with TRBD2. This CDR3 region has 16 residues. V lost 4 bases and J lost 5; bases outside the gene matches: 4. Germline CDR1 reads KGHDR; CDR2 reads SFDVKD. In DNA, the CDR3 is TGTGCCACCAGTGAATGGACTAGCGGGAAGACCGGGGAGCTGTTTTTT. Amino acid sequence: CATSEWTSGKTGELFF.

This chain uses TRBV19 with TRBJ2-7; TRBD2 aligns across 11 bases. Trimming removed 3 bases from V and 2 bases from J; junction bases left unmatched: 9. CDR3 length equals 17 residues. Germline lookup yields CDR1 LNHDA and CDR2 SQIVND (reference sequence). The DNA for the CDR3 is TGTGCCAGTAGTATCTCCGCGGCTAGCGGGAGGACCTACGAGCAGTACTTC. Amino acid sequence: CASSISAASGRTYEQYF.